The clone carrying this TCR beta chain has ten or more counts. The antigen is unknown. There are 17 residues in the CDR3. Germline lookup yields CDR1 MNHEY and CDR2 SVGEGT. Trimming pared 7 bases from V and 0 bases from J, leaving 19 bases between. This record belongs to a study of T-cell reconstitution after alpha-beta-depleted transplantation in children. Study results and limitations: T-cell numbers and diversity one year post-transplant derived largely from freshly generated T cells. Expanded graft clones numbering several hundred reportedly gave rise to alpha-beta T cells about two months after transplant.

Unique molecular identifiers were incorporated during preparation of the TCRbeta library. TCRdb itself ran the PCR reads through MiXCR, one entry per CDR3 protein. The repertoire consists of around 90,000 distinct CDR3 sequences, with around 15% occurring once and the leading ten covering 15% to 20%. This TCR came from a male patient between 2 and 10 years old who had a stem cell transplant for acute lymphoblastic leukemia, so the T cells may come from the graft donor. Specimen: PBMCs, mostly from graft donor cells, collected 180 days after TCRalphabeta/CD19-depleted stem cell transplant. This chain uses TRBV6-2 or TRBV6-3 with TRBJ2-4, with D perhaps matching TRBD1 (6 bases). CDR3 sequence reads: CASTRTGPDPAKNIQYF. The DNA of the CDR3 is TGTGCCAGCACCCGAACAGGGCCAGACCCAGCCAAAAACATTCAGTACTTC.